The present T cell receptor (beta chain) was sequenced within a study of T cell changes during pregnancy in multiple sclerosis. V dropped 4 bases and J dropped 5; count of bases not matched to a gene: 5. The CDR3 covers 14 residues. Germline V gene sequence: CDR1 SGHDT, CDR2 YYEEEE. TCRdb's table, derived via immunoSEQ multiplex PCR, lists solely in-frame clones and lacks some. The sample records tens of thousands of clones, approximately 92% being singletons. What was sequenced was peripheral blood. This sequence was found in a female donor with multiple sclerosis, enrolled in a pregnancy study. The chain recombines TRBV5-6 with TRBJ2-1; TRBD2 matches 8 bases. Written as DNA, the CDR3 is TGTGCCAGCAGCCAAACTAGCGGCAACAATGAGCAGTTCTTC. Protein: CASSQTSGNNEQFF. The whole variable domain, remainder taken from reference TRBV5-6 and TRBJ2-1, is DAGVTQSPTHLIKTRGQQVTLRCSPKSGHDTVSWYQQALGQGPQFIFQYYEEEERQRGNFPDRFSGHQFPNYSSELNVNALLLGDSALYLCASSQTSGNNEQFFGPGTRLTVL.